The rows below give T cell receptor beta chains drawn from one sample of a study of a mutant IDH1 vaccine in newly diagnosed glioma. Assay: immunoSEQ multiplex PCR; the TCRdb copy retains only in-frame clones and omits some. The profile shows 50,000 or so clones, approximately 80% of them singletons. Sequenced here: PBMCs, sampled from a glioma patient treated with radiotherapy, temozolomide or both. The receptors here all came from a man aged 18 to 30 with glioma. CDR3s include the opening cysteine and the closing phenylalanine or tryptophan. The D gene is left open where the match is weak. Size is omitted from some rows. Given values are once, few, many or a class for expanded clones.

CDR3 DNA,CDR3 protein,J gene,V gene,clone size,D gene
TGTGCCAGCAGCTTAGAAGGGTGGGGCGATGAGCAGTTCTTC,CASSLEGWGDEQFF,TRBJ2-1,TRBV7-8,NA,NA
TGCGCCAGCAGCGACGGTGCCGGGACAGGGGAAGCTTTCTTT,CASSDGAGTGEAFF,TRBJ1-1,TRBV5-1,NA,TRBD1
TGTGCCAGCAGCTTAGACAGGGTCGAAGGCTACACCTTC,CASSLDRVEGYTF,TRBJ1-2,TRBV11-2,NA,NA
TGTGCCAGCAGCCAAACGACTAGCGGGAGAGAGACCCAGTACTTC,CASSQTTSGRETQYF,TRBJ2-5,TRBV13,NA,TRBD2
TGTGCCAGCAGTGAGGCGCCAGGGGGTTCCTACGAGCAGTACTTC,CASSEAPGGSYEQYF,TRBJ2-7,TRBV6-1,NA,TRBD1
TGTGCCAGCAGTTCCTCGGACAGGACCTATCAGCCCCAGCATTTT,CASSSSDRTYQPQHF,TRBJ1-5,TRBV6-6,NA,TRBD1
TGCGCCAGCAGCTTGGCCACCGGGACAGGGGTACGGGGAAACACCATATATTTT,CASSLATGTGVRGNTIYF,TRBJ1-3,TRBV5-1,NA,TRBD1
TGTGCAAGTCGTCACCAACCGGGACTAGCGGCTCTAAGCTCCTACAATGAGCAGTTCTTC,CASRHQPGLAALSSYNEQFF,TRBJ2-1,TRBV12-2,NA,NA
TGTGCCAGCCAAATCGGACAGGCTAATTCACCCCTCCACTTT,CASQIGQANSPLHF,TRBJ1-6,TRBV6-1,NA,TRBD1
TGCGCCAGCAGCCAAGCTAGTAAATGGGGACAGGGGGTTTGGAGAGGCTACACCTTC,CASSQASKWGQGVWRGYTF,TRBJ1-2,TRBV4-3,NA,TRBD1
TGTGCCAGCACCCGGGACATAAAAGGCGGGGAGCTGTTTTTT,CASTRDIKGGELFF,TRBJ2-2,TRBV6-1,NA,NA
TGTGCCAGTCGGACACTCAGGGAAAACGGTGAAAAACTGTTTTTT,CASRTLRENGEKLFF,TRBJ1-4,TRBV19,NA,NA
TGTGCCAGCAGTGGGGGGTTAGCTAGGGAGCTGTTTTTT,CASSGGLARELFF,TRBJ2-2,TRBV2,NA,NA
TGTGCCAGCAGTTACGGCGGAAAACTGTTTTTT,CASSYGGKLFF,TRBJ1-4,TRBV6-6,NA,NA
TGTGCCAGCGCCGAGGCTAGCGGGGGCCACAATGAGCAGTTCTTC,CASAEASGGHNEQFF,TRBJ2-1,TRBV13,NA,TRBD2
TGCGCCAGCAGCTTGGGGCAGGGGAGGGATGGCTACACCTTC,CASSLGQGRDGYTF,TRBJ1-2,TRBV5-1,once,NA
TGTGCCAGCAGCTTATCGGGGACACACAACACCGGGGAGCTGTTTTTT,CASSLSGTHNTGELFF,TRBJ2-2,TRBV7-3,NA,NA
TGCGCCAGCAGCCGCGGGCAGGGCTACGAGCAGTACTTC,CASSRGQGYEQYF,TRBJ2-7,TRBV4-1,few,NA
TGTGCCTGGAGTGTTCGGGGAAATGAGCAGTTCTTC,CAWSVRGNEQFF,TRBJ2-1,TRBV30,NA,NA
TGTGCCAGCAGCACGCTACTAGCGAATGAGCAGTTCTTC,CASSTLLANEQFF,TRBJ2-1,TRBV13,NA,TRBD2
TGTGCCAGCAGTTACTCACACGGGAACTATGGCTACACCTTC,CASSYSHGNYGYTF,TRBJ1-2,TRBV6-5,NA,NA
TGTGCCAGCAGAGCTGACAGGGGGGGTTCCTACGAGCAGTACTTC,CASRADRGGSYEQYF,TRBJ2-7,TRBV2,NA,TRBD1
TGCGCCAGCAGCTTGGGCCGGGGGGGCACCGGGGAGCTGTTTTTT,CASSLGRGGTGELFF,TRBJ2-2,TRBV5-1,NA,TRBD2
TGTGCCAGCACCATAGGGGGGCAGGGGACAACTGAAGCTTTCTTT,CASTIGGQGTTEAFF,TRBJ1-1,TRBV9,NA,NA
TGTGCCAGCAGCGTAGCGAGGGGGACAGATACGCAGTATTTT,CASSVARGTDTQYF,TRBJ2-3,TRBV9,NA,NA
TGTGCCAGCAGCCAAGCGGCGACAGGTTCCTCCTACGAGCAGTACTTC,CASSQAATGSSYEQYF,TRBJ2-7,TRBV4-2,NA,NA
TGTGCCAGCAGACCCCGACAGGGGGTAAGTAAAGCTTTCTTT,CASRPRQGVSKAFF,TRBJ1-1,TRBV28,NA,TRBD1
TGTGCCAGCAGCGTTGGGACCGAGCAGTACTTC,CASSVGTEQYF,TRBJ2-7,TRBV9,once,NA
TGTGCCAGCAGCTCCACTTGGAACACCGGGGAGCTGTTTTTT,CASSSTWNTGELFF,TRBJ2-2,TRBV7-2,NA,NA
TGTGCCATCAGTGTGCAGCGCGGGACAGGGCAGTACGAGCAGTACTTC,CAISVQRGTGQYEQYF,TRBJ2-7,TRBV10-3,once,TRBD1
TGTGCCAGCAGTCGGCCCCCAAATGAAAAACTGTTTTTT,CASSRPPNEKLFF,TRBJ1-4,TRBV27,NA,NA
TGTGCCAGCAGTTACTCGAACAGGGCTAATGAAAAACTGTTTTTT,CASSYSNRANEKLFF,TRBJ1-4,TRBV6-5,few,NA